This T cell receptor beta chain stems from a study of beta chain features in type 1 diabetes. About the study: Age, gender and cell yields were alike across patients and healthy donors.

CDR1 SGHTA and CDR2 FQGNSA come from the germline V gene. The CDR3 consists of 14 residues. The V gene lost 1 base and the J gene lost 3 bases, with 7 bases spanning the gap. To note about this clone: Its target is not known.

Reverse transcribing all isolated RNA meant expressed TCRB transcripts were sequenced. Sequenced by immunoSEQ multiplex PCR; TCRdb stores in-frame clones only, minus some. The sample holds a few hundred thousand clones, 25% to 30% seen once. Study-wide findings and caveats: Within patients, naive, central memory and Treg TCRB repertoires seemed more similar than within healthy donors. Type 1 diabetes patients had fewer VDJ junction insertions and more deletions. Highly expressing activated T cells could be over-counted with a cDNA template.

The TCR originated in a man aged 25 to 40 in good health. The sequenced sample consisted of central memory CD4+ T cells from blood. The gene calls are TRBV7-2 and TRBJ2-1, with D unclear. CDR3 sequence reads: CASSLDGRYNEQFF. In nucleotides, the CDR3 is TGTGCCAGCAGCTTAGACGGTCGCTACAATGAGCAGTTCTTC.